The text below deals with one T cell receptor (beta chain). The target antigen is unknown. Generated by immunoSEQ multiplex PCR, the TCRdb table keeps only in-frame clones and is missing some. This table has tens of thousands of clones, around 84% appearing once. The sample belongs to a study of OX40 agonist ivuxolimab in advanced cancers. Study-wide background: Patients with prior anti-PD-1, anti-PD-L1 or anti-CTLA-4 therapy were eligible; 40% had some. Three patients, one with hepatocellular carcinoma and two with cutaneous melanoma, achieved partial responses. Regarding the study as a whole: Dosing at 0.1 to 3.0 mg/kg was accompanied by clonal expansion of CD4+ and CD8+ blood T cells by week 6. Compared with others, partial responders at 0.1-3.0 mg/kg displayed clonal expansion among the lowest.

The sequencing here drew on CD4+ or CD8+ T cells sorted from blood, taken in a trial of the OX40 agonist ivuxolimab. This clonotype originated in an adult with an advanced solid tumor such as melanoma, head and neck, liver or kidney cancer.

The chain's CDR3 is CASSFVGGGNTEAFF. The CDR3 DNA reads as TGTGCCAGCAGCTTTGTTGGAGGTGGGAACACTGAAGCTTTCTTT. The chain joins TRBV5-4 to TRBJ1-1, with D unclear. Germline lookup yields CDR1 SGHNT and CDR2 YYREEE (reference sequence). V was pared by 2 bases and J by 1 base, with 12 bases between. The CDR3 spans 15 residues.